This T cell receptor beta chain was observed in a study of blood T cells in healthy people across ages. Trimming cost V 5 bases and J 5 bases, with 9 bases left between them. Looked up from germline, CDR1 is ENHRY and CDR2 is SYGVKD. The CDR3 runs 12 residues. For this clonotype: The conserved phenylalanine or tryptophan normally closing the CDR3 is absent here, so this likely arose from a read error.

It was with a sample-barcoded 5' primer and a J-beta primer mix that a second PCR of roughly 7 to 12 cycles was run. MiXCR, run by TCRdb on the 5' RACE reads, gives a single entry per CDR3 protein. The data contain around 700,000 distinct CDR3 sequences, approximately 25% of them singletons. The sample also formed part of further work on T cells of mothers and their children. From that second work: Both sample barcodes and 2-4 random nucleotides came from the M1S primer of the second PCR. Slightly higher but non-significant overlap marked related mother-child pairs versus unrelated pairs.

The clonotype originates from a boy aged 5 to 17 in good health. Material: blood. J is TRBJ2-5 and V is TRBV10-3, with D unresolved. CDR3 DNA: TGTGCCATCAGTCCTAAAGGGGAGACCCAGTACCTC. The encoded protein is CAISPKGETQYL.